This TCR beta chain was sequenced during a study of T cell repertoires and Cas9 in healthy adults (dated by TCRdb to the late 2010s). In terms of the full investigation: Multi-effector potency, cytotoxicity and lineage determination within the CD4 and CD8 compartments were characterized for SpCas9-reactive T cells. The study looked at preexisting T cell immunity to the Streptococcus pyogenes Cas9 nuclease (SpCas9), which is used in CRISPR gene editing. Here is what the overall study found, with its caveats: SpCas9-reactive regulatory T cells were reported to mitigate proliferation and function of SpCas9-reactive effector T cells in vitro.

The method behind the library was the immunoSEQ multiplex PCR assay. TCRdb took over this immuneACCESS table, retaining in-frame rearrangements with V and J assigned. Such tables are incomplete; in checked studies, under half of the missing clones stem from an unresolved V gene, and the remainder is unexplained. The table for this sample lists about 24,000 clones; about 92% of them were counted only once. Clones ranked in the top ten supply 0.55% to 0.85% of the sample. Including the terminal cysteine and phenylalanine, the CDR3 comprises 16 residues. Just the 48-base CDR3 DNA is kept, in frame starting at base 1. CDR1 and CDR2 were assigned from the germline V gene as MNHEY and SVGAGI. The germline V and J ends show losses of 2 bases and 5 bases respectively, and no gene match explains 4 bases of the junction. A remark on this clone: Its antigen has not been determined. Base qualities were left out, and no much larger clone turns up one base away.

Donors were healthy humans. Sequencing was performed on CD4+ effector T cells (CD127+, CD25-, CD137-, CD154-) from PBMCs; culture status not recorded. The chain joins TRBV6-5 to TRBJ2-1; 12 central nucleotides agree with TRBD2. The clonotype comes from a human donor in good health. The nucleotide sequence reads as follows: TGTGCCAGCAGTTACGGGCTAGCGGGGGGGGACAATGAGCAGTTCTTC. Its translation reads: CASSYGLAGGDNEQFF.